The clone carrying this T cell receptor (beta chain) was seen ten or more times. The antigen is undetermined. TCRdb independently ran MiXCR on the 5' RACE reads; one entry per CDR3 protein. The sample holds about 7,900 distinct CDR3 sequences; 6.5% to 8.5% are singletons and the top ten take about a sixth. This sample stems from a study of spatial heterogeneity in lung cancer. The time point: sample taken at primary tumor resection. V lost 5 bases to trimming and J lost 4 bases; unmatched junction nucleotides: 18. The CDR3 extends over 19 amino acids. Germline loops: CDR1 SEHNR, CDR2 FQNEAQ (reference sequence). Overall study results and limits: Expanded intratumoral alpha and beta TCR counts tracked tumor mutation counts.

The sequence was obtained from a female donor with early-stage non-small cell lung cancer. The chain combines TRBV7-9 with TRBJ2-7, with 12 bases fitting TRBD1. This specimen consisted of lung tumor tissue, obtained at surgery. The CDR3 DNA sequence: TGTGCCAGCAGCCAACCGGGACAGGGGGCCCAACAGGGTGGGTACGAGCAGTACTTC. As protein: CASSQPGQGAQQGGYEQYF.